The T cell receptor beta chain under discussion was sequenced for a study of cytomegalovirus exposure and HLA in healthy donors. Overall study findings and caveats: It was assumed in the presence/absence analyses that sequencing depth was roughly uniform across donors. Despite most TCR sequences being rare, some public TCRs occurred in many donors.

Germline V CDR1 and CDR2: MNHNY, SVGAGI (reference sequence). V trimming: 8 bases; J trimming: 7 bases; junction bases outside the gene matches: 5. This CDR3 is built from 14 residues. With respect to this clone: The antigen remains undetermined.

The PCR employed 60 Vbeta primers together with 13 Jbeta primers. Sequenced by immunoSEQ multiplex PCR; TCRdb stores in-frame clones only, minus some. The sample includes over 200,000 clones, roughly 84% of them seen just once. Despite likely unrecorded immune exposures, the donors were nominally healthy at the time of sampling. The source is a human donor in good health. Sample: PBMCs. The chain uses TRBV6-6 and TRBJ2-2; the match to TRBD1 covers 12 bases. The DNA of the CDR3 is TGTGCCAGCCGGGACAGGGGGCAGGTCGGGGAGCTGTTTTTT. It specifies CASRDRGQVGELFF.